Shown below are 30 T cell receptor beta chains from a single sample sequenced in a study of shared clonotypes between healthy human individuals. Sequenced by immunoSEQ multiplex PCR; TCRdb stores in-frame clones only, minus some. The sample has over a million clones, 75% seen once. The sample taken for sequencing was memory CD4+ T cells sorted from blood. As to subset: CD45RA-negative fraction. The receptors derive from a man between 18 and 29 years old in good health.

This chain connects TRBV5-5 to TRBJ1-5; D possibly corresponds to TRBD1 (5 bases). Germline CDR1 and CDR2: SGHKS and YYEKEE (reference sequence). V was pared by 1 base and J by 7 bases, with 15 bases between. The CDR3 consists of 15 residues. DNA of the CDR3: TGTGCCAGCAGCTTGACGTGGGGGGAGAGCCAGCCCCAGCATTTT. Its translation is CASSLTWGESQPQHF. The full variable domain, in which reference TRBV5-5 and TRBJ1-5 provide the parts outside the CDR3, is DAGVTQSPTHLIKTRGQQVTLRCSPISGHKSVSWYQQVLGQGPQFIFQYYEKEERGRGNFPDRFSARQFPNYSSELNVNALLLGDSALYLCASSLTWGESQPQHFGDGTRLSIL.

As for this clone: The same CDR3 is also encoded by other DNA sequences in this sample. This chain connects TRBV7-9 to TRBJ2-7; D uncertain. The V and J ends lost 4 bases and 1 base respectively, with 5 bases between them. The CDR3 extends over 12 amino acids. CDR1 and CDR2 (germline): SEHNR, FQNEAQ (reference sequence). This chain's CDR3 is CASSSESYEQYF. CDR3 nucleotides: TGTGCCAGCAGCTCAGAATCCTACGAGCAGTACTTC. Full variable domain (outside the CDR3, taken from reference TRBV7-9 and TRBJ2-7): DTGVSQNPRHKITKRGQNVTFRCDPISEHNRLYWYRQTLGQGPEFLTYFQNEAQLEKSRLLSDRFSAERPKGSFSTLEIQRTEQGDSAMYLCASSSESYEQYFGPGTRLTVT.

The chain couples TRBV18 to TRBJ2-1; 8 bases agree with TRBD2. The junction had 9 bases not matched to a gene; V was cut back by 6 bases and J by 5 bases. Germline-derived CDR1 and CDR2 are KGHSH and LQKENI. The CDR3 extends over 15 amino acids. The DNA for the CDR3 is TGTGCCAGCTCCCGACAGAGCGGGGGCCACAATGAGCAGTTCTTC. This gives the protein CASSRQSGGHNEQFF. The variable domain in full, completed from reference TRBV18 and TRBJ2-1, reads NAGVMQNPRHLVRRRGQEARLRCSPMKGHSHVYWYRQLPEEGLKFMVYLQKENIIDESGMPKERFSAEFPKEGPSILRIQQVVRGDSAAYFCASSRQSGGHNEQFFGPGTRLTVL.

The gene calls are TRBV7-8 and TRBJ2-1, with D possibly TRBD2 on 7 matching bases. Germline lookup yields CDR1 SGHVS and CDR2 FQNEAQ. Trimming removed 5 bases from V and 4 bases from J, with 18 bases in between. The CDR3 has 16 residues. The CDR3 DNA sequence: TGTGCCAGCAGCCAGTCGGGGGGCGTTGTGTACAATGAGCAGTTCTTC. Translation gives CASSQSGGVVYNEQFF.

The chain uses TRBV2 and TRBJ1-5, with 11 positions matching TRBD1. Germline values: CDR1 SNHLY, CDR2 FYNNEI. Trimming cost V 6 bases and J 9 bases; bases outside gene matches: 4. This CDR3 has 13 residues. CDR3 protein: CASRGQGDPPQHF. In DNA, the CDR3 is TGTGCCAGCAGGGGACAGGGGGATCCGCCCCAGCATTTT.

This chain connects TRBV7-2 to TRBJ1-5, with TRBD1 matching over 8 bases. The CDR3 is 15 amino acids. V lost 1 base to trimming and J lost 7 bases; unmatched junction nucleotides: 6. Per the germline V gene, CDR1 is SGHTA and CDR2 is FQGNSA. The CDR3 loop reads CASSLGGQAGQPQHF. The CDR3 DNA reads as TGTGCCAGCAGCTTAGGGGGACAGGCCGGACAGCCCCAGCATTTT.

CDR3 loop: CASHESSYNSPLHF. The CDR3 DNA reads as TGTGCCAGTCACGAGAGCTCCTATAATTCACCCCTCCACTTT. The chain employs TRBV18 and TRBJ1-6; D is undetermined. The CDR3 has 14 residues. Germline-derived CDR1 and CDR2 are KGHSH and LQKENI. V lost 9 bases and J lost 0, with 9 bases in between.

This clone was recorded a few times. The chain uses TRBV30 and TRBJ1-1, with TRBD1 as a possible D gene (6 bases). Germline V gives CDR1 GTSNPN, CDR2 SVGIG (reference sequence). This CDR3 is 13 amino acids long. Between the trimmed V and J ends, which lost 5 bases and 2 bases, there was a span of 12 bases. The CDR3, as DNA: TGTGCCTGGGTAAGACAGGTTAACACTGAAGCTTTCTTT. Protein: CAWVRQVNTEAFF.

This clone was seen only once. The chain joins TRBV5-1 to TRBJ2-5; D is undetermined. The CDR3 length is 14 residues. Germline-derived CDR1 and CDR2 are SGHRS and YFSETQ. V gave up 5 bases and J gave up 5 bases, with 16 bases separating them. The CDR3 DNA is TGCGCCAGCAGTGCACCGGGCGCCTGGGAGACCCAGTACTTC. Amino acids: CASSAPGAWETQYF.

The V call is TRBV19, the J call TRBJ2-6; D gene unclear. There are 15 residues in the CDR3. Germline loops: CDR1 LNHDA, CDR2 SQIVND (reference sequence). V lost 3 bases and J 2 bases, leaving 8 bases between the germline ends. The chain's CDR3 is CASSMWAPGANVLTF. The CDR3 DNA follows: TGTGCCAGTAGTATGTGGGCTCCTGGGGCCAACGTCCTGACTTTC.

The V gene is TRBV21-1, the J gene TRBJ1-4. TRBV21-1 is labeled a pseudogene. CDR3 size: 15 residues. CDR3 DNA sequence: TGTGCCAGCAGCAAATTTAATACAACTAATGAAAAACTGTTTTTT. Translation gives CASSKFNTTNEKLFF.

This rearrangement joins TRBV19 to TRBJ2-5; possibly TRBD1 for D (5 bases). V was shortened by 5 bases and J by 1 base, with 11 bases between the two germline ends. Germline V CDR1 and CDR2: LNHDA, SQIVND (reference sequence). The CDR3 covers 14 residues. The CDR3 sequence is CASSSWQGQETQYF. Here the CDR3 DNA reads TGTGCCAGTAGTTCCTGGCAGGGCCAAGAGACCCAGTACTTC.

The chain combines TRBV19 with TRBJ1-2; no clear D. Germline loops: CDR1 LNHDA, CDR2 SQIVND (reference sequence). Trimming shortened V by 0 bases and J by 8 bases, and 13 bases separated the two germline ends. CDR3 length: 14 amino acids. DNA of the CDR3: TGTGCCAGTAGTATAGATATTTCCGGGAGAGGCTACACCTTC. Encoded protein: CASSIDISGRGYTF.

The V and J genes are TRBV18 and TRBJ2-1; a possible D gene is TRBD1 (7 bases). V was clipped by 3 bases and J by 14 bases, with 17 bases between them. This CDR3 is 13 amino acids long. Germline CDR1 and CDR2: KGHSH and LQKENI. The DNA for the CDR3 is TGTGCCAGCTCACCTTCCGACTCCAGGGGGGAGTTCTTC. Encoded protein: CASSPSDSRGEFF.

The chain couples TRBV6-1 to TRBJ1-2, with D possibly being TRBD1 (6 bases). CDR1 and CDR2 from the germline V gene are MNHNS and SASEGT. The ends were cut back, 4 bases at V and 13 bases at J, with 16 bases in the middle. The CDR3 is 12 amino acids. CDR3 residues: CASSARQESCTF. DNA of the CDR3: TGTGCCAGCAGTGCCCGACAGGAGTCTTGCACCTTC.

The chain joins TRBV18 to TRBJ1-4, with 8 bases lining up with TRBD1. Germline trimming cut 5 bases from V and 8 bases from J; bases unmatched to any gene: 7. Germline CDR1 KGHSH, CDR2 LQKENI. The CDR3 has 14 amino acids. The CDR3 DNA follows: TGTGCCAGCTCAGTCCTCAGGGGGCGAGAAAAACTGTTTTTT. Encoded protein: CASSVLRGREKLFF.

This clone was counted many times. The CDR3 region has the DNA TGTGCCATCACCAAACCCTACGAGCAGTACTTC. This gives the protein CAITKPYEQYF. V is TRBV10-3 and J is TRBJ2-7; no definite D call. Germline V CDR1 and CDR2: ENHRY, SYGVKD. Trimming left V 7 bases short and J 2 bases short, with 6 bases between. The CDR3 loop spans 11 amino acids.

The rearrangement joins TRBV19 to TRBJ1-1, with D perhaps TRBD1 (5 bases). This CDR3 contains 15 residues. CDR1 and CDR2 from the germline V gene are LNHDA and SQIVND (reference sequence). Trimming shortened V by 6 bases and J by 1 base, and 15 bases separated the two germline ends. The CDR3 region has the DNA TGTGCCAGTAGGAGTCCCCCAGGGACGAACACTGAAGCTTTCTTT. Translation gives CASRSPPGTNTEAFF.

This rearrangement joins TRBV5-4 to TRBJ2-7, with D perhaps matching TRBD1 or TRBD2 (7 bases each). The CDR3 has 13 amino acids. V was clipped by 1 base and J by 7 bases, with 12 bases between them. Per the germline V gene, CDR1 is SGHNT and CDR2 is YYREEE (reference sequence). CDR3 sequence (DNA): TGTGCCAGCAGCTTGCCAGGGGGAGGGGAGCAGTACTTC. Translating gives CASSLPGGGEQYF.

The chain links TRBV29-1 to TRBJ2-3; 7 bases match TRBD1. CDR3 size: 14 residues. CDR1 is SQVTM and CDR2 is ANQGSEA in the germline V gene. V lost 2 bases, J lost 4 bases, and 6 bases stayed unmatched. CDR3 region: CSVERQGRADTQYF. In DNA form, the CDR3 reads TGCAGCGTTGAAAGACAGGGTAGGGCAGATACGCAGTATTTT.

This sequence joins TRBV5-6 and TRBJ1-1, with D hard to call. The CDR3 consists of 14 residues. CDR1 and CDR2 (germline): SGHDT, YYEEEE. With 4 bases removed from V and 2 bases from J, the gap between germline ends came to 12 bases. The CDR3 DNA follows: TGTGCCAGCAGCCCTGACAAGGGCAACACTGAAGCTTTCTTT. Amino acid sequence: CASSPDKGNTEAFF.

The rearrangement links TRBV27 to TRBJ1-1; 9 bases are a match to TRBD1. The J segment lost 3 bases and the V segment lost 0 bases, leaving 5 bases of the junction unmatched. The CDR3 consists of 16 residues. Germline CDR1 and CDR2: MNHEY and SMNVEV (reference sequence). This chain's CDR3 is CASSLSRGQGYTEAFF. CDR3 DNA sequence: TGTGCCAGCAGTTTATCCCGAGGACAGGGGTACACTGAAGCTTTCTTT.

Turning to this clone: This sample includes further DNA sequences coding for the same CDR3. The chain combines TRBV15 with TRBJ1-1; weak D call: TRBD1 (5 bases). The V end lost 3 bases, the J end lost 8 bases, and 10 bases lay between the germline ends. Germline CDR1 LNHNV, CDR2 YYDKDF (reference sequence). This CDR3 contains 12 residues. As DNA, the CDR3 is TGTGCCACCAGCAGCCCGGGACCCGAAGCTTTCTTT. The encoded protein is CATSSPGPEAFF.

The chain combines TRBV19 with TRBJ1-6; no firm D call. The V gene lost 8 bases and the J gene lost 9 bases, with 14 bases spanning the gap. Per germline, CDR1 LNHDA and CDR2 SQIVND (reference sequence). The CDR3 sequence is 13 residues long. The CDR3 DNA follows: TGTGCCAGTTCCCCCCAGGCCAGTTCACCCCTCCACTTT. Protein product: CASSPQASSPLHF.

This clone was counted ten times or more. The junction departs from the called germline gene at one end, perhaps through a read error. J is TRBJ2-5 and V is TRBV5-1; 8 nucleotides line up with TRBD2. This CDR3 is built from 14 residues. Germline assignment: CDR1 SGHRS and CDR2 YFSETQ. CDR3 amino acids: CASSVRGGQGTQYF. In DNA form, the CDR3 reads TGCGCCAGCAGCGTACGGGGGGGACAAGGGACCCAGTACTTC. Full variable domain (missing parts from reference TRBV5-1 and TRBJ2-5): KAGVTQTPRYLIKTRGQQVTLSCSPISGHRSVSWYQQTPGQGLQFLFEYFSETQRNKGNFPGRFSGRQFSNSRSEMNVSTLELGDSALYLCASSVRGGQGTQYFGPGTRLLVL.

The rearrangement links TRBV7-9 to TRBJ2-7, with a possible D match to TRBD1 (6 bases). The germline CDR1 and CDR2 sequences are SEHNR and FQNEAQ (reference sequence). Trimming stripped 4 bases from V and 5 bases from J, with 18 bases between. This CDR3 region has 15 residues. CDR3 sequence: CASSWNIQGFNEQYF. DNA of the CDR3: TGTGCCAGCAGCTGGAATATACAGGGTTTTAACGAGCAGTACTTC.

Only a few counts were recorded for this clone. This sequence joins TRBV2 and TRBJ2-7; the match to TRBD2 covers 10 bases. The CDR3 spans 13 residues. CDR1 and CDR2 from the germline V gene are SNHLY and FYNNEI. V lost 4 bases to trimming and J lost 3 bases; unmatched junction nucleotides: 0. CDR3 residues: CASSGTSGYEQYF. CDR3 nucleotides: TGTGCCAGCAGTGGGACTAGCGGCTACGAGCAGTACTTC.

This sequence joins TRBV7-9 and TRBJ2-3, with D perhaps TRBD1 (5 bases). V was trimmed by 5 bases and J by 0 bases, leaving 21 bases between them. The V gene's germline CDR1 is SEHNR and CDR2 FQNEAQ (reference sequence). The CDR3 sequence is 18 residues long. The CDR3 is CASSKHVRVGASTDTQYF. For the CDR3, the DNA is TGTGCCAGCAGCAAACACGTTAGGGTAGGGGCTAGCACAGATACGCAGTATTTT.

The rearrangement uses TRBV28 and TRBJ1-4; TRBD1 matches at 9 bases. Germline V gene sequence: CDR1 MDHEN, CDR2 SYDVKM. The CDR3 contains 14 residues. V was pared by 5 bases and J by 11 bases, with 9 bases of the junction left unmatched. CDR3 region: CASSTGGGYPKLFF. In nucleotides, the CDR3 is TGTGCCAGCAGTACAGGGGGCGGGTATCCCAAACTGTTTTTT.

The V gene is TRBV2, the J gene TRBJ1-2; no clear D gene. Germline V gene sequence: CDR1 SNHLY, CDR2 FYNNEI. Deletions cut 8 bases from V and 4 bases from J, with 11 bases between. The CDR3 is made up of 12 amino acids. CDR3 DNA sequence: TGTGCCAGCGGTGGGAGCCTCTATGGCTACACCTTC. It codes for CASGGSLYGYTF.